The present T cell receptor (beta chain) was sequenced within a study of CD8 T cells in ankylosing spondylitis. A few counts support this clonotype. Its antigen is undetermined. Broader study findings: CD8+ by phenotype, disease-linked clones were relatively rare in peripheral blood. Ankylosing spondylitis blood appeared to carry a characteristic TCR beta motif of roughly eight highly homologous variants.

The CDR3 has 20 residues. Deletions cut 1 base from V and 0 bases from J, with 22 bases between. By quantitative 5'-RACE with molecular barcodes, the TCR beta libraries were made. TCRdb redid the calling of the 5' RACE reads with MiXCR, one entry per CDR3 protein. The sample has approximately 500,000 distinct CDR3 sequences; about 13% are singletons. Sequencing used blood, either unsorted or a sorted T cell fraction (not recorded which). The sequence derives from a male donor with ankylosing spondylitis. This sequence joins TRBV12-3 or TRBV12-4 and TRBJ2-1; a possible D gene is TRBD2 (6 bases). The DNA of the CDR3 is TGTGCCAGCAGTTTAGATTCCGCGGGATGGGGGTTCCTCTCCTACAATGAGCAGTTCTTC. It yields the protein CASSLDSAGWGFLSYNEQFF.